The rows below give T cell receptor beta chains drawn from one sample of a study of early T cells in non-severe SARS-CoV-2 infection. One entry per CDR3 protein results from TCRdb running MiXCR on the 5' RACE reads. In the table there are 50,000 to 60,000 distinct CDR3 sequences, under 8% of which are singletons. Sequenced here: whole blood, sampled at baseline. The receptor set was obtained from an adult who was a healthcare worker with PCR-confirmed SARS-CoV-2 infection or an uninfected control (not recorded which). The CDR3 runs from the conserved cysteine through the conserved F or W. The D gene is left open where the match is weak. Part of the rows lack a size; the others show once, few, many or a class for expanded clones.

V	size	J	D	CDR3	DNA
TRBV7-2	many	TRBJ1-2	-	CASSLQVGYGYTF	TGTGCCAGCAGCCTCCAGGTTGGCTATGGCTACACCTTC
TRBV10-3	many	TRBJ2-5	-	CAIRDSDHETQYF	TGTGCCATCAGGGACAGTGACCACGAGACCCAGTACTTC
TRBV12-3/TRBV12-4	many	TRBJ2-5	TRBD2	CASSLLRASGGPQETQYF	TGTGCCAGCAGTCTCCTGCGGGCTAGCGGGGGACCACAAGAGACCCAGTACTTC
TRBV20-1	many	TRBJ2-3	-	CSASSGPSGADTQYF	TGCAGTGCTAGCTCAGGACCTTCCGGGGCAGATACGCAGTATTTT
TRBV27	few	TRBJ1-1	-	CASSSYREMDTEAFF	TGTGCCAGCAGTTCATACAGGGAGATGGACACTGAAGCTTTCTTT
TRBV20-1	few	TRBJ1-6	-	CSGQGSSYNSPLHF	TGCAGTGGCCAGGGCAGCTCCTATAATTCACCCCTCCACTTT
TRBV10-3	many	TRBJ2-3	-	CAISESTGSTDTQYF	TGTGCCATCAGTGAGTCAACAGGAAGCACAGATACGCAGTATTTT
TRBV28	many	TRBJ2-6	-	CASSLYGEGANVLTF	TGTGCCAGCAGTTTATATGGGGAAGGGGCCAACGTCCTGACTTTC
TRBV5-4	many	TRBJ2-7	-	CASSLDGRRQYF	TGTGCCAGCAGCTTGGACGGGCGGAGGCAGTACTTC
TRBV10-2	many	TRBJ1-4	-	CASSDRLNEKLFF	TGCGCCAGTTCGGACAGATTGAACGAAAAACTGTTTTTT
TRBV4-2	many	TRBJ2-5	-	CASSPQGYDLQETQYF	TGTGCCAGCAGCCCTCAGGGATACGATCTACAAGAGACCCAGTACTTC
TRBV10-3	many	TRBJ2-3	TRBD2	CAISESMASGGSTDTQYF	TGTGCCATCAGTGAGTCGATGGCTAGCGGGGGAAGCACAGATACGCAGTATTTT
TRBV12-3/TRBV12-4	many	TRBJ1-6	-	CASSFSYNSPLHF	TGTGCCAGCAGTTTCTCCTATAATTCACCCCTCCACTTT
TRBV7-3	-	TRBJ1-1	-	CASSKYGNTEAFF	TGTGCCAGCAGCAAATACGGGAACACTGAAGCTTTCTTT
TRBV5-1	many	TRBJ1-4	-	CASSLDWDLNEKLFF	TGCGCCAGCAGCTTGGATTGGGACTTGAATGAAAAACTGTTTTTT
TRBV18	-	TRBJ2-2	-	CASSRWTGGKNTGELFF	TGTGCCAGCTCCCGATGGACAGGCGGGAAGAACACCGGGGAGCTGTTTTTT
TRBV5-6	-	TRBJ2-1	TRBD1	CASSWDRWDNEQFF	TGTGCCAGCAGCTGGGACAGGTGGGACAATGAGCAGTTCTTC
TRBV6-5	-	TRBJ1-3	-	CASSPGVNTIYF	TGTGCCAGCAGTCCGGGGGTAAACACCATATATTTT
TRBV2	-	TRBJ1-1	TRBD1	CASSADRATEAFF	TGTGCCAGCAGTGCAGACAGGGCGACTGAAGCTTTCTTT
TRBV24-1	many	TRBJ2-3	-	CATSDPAGTDTQYF	TGTGCCACCAGTGACCCCGCCGGCACAGATACGCAGTATTTT
TRBV5-1	many	TRBJ1-1	-	CASSLETPNTEAFF	TGCGCCAGCAGCTTGGAGACTCCGAACACTGAAGCTTTCTTT
TRBV7-2	-	TRBJ2-1	-	CASSLALDGHNYNEQFF	TGTGCCAGCAGCTTAGCGCTGGACGGGCATAACTACAATGAGCAGTTCTTC
TRBV28	few	TRBJ2-7	TRBD2	CASRRGGGGTSYEQYF	TGTGCCAGCAGGAGGGGCGGCGGGGGTACCTCCTACGAGCAGTACTTC
TRBV7-3	many	TRBJ1-2	-	CASSPARGGLDGYTF	TGTGCCAGCAGCCCGGCGCGAGGGGGACTTGATGGCTACACCTTC
TRBV30	many	TRBJ2-4	TRBD2	CAWTGGGKNIQYF	TGTGCCTGGACGGGAGGTGGCAAAAACATTCAGTACTTC
TRBV18	few	TRBJ2-1	TRBD1	CASSPPGQGMQFF	TGTGCCAGCTCACCACCGGGACAGGGTATGCAGTTCTTC
TRBV20-1	many	TRBJ2-5	-	CSGEGHRETQYF	TGCAGTGGCGAGGGCCACCGAGAGACCCAGTACTTC
TRBV18	-	TRBJ2-3	-	CASSPPNALDTQYF	TGTGCCAGCTCACCACCGAACGCCCTAGATACGCAGTATTTT
TRBV20-1	-	TRBJ2-1	TRBD2	CSASVLASGARGYNEQFF	TGCAGTGCTAGCGTATTGGCTAGCGGGGCCAGGGGCTACAATGAGCAGTTCTTC
TRBV20-1	-	TRBJ2-4	TRBD1	CSAGDRVAKNIQYF	TGCAGTGCTGGGGACAGGGTAGCCAAAAACATTCAGTACTTC
TRBV7-8	few	TRBJ2-1	TRBD2	CASSAFTSGGLESSYNEQFF	TGTGCCAGCAGCGCCTTCACTAGCGGGGGCCTCGAAAGCTCCTACAATGAGCAGTTCTTC
TRBV7-2	-	TRBJ2-3	-	CASSSPPEDTQYF	TGTGCCAGCAGCTCCCCCCCGGAAGATACGCAGTATTTT
TRBV27	-	TRBJ2-5	-	CASSPRGETQYF	TGTGCCAGCAGTCCTCGCGGCGAGACCCAGTACTTC
TRBV6-5	many	TRBJ2-2	-	CASSYFGHLTGELFF	TGTGCCAGCAGTTACTTTGGACACCTCACCGGGGAGCTGTTTTTT
TRBV29-1	many	TRBJ2-3	-	CSVEHGADTQYF	TGCAGCGTTGAACACGGGGCGGATACGCAGTATTTT
TRBV4-2	few	TRBJ2-1	-	CASSPLAYNEQFF	TGTGCCAGCAGCCCCCTAGCGTACAATGAGCAGTTCTTC